The clone carrying this T cell receptor (beta chain) was detected once. No antigen is known for it. As for treatment: roughly ten-day PBMC culture with coronavirus spike peptide pools or control peptides (ViraFEST assay). This sample stems from a study of vaccination and CD4 T cells after COVID-19. Study in general: The stimulating agents, overlapping spike peptides, came from SARS-CoV-2, HCoV-NL63, HCoV-OC43 and HCoV-229E.

Trimming left V 2 bases short and J 9 bases short, with 8 bases between. The CDR3 is 12 amino acids. Germline V gene lookup returns CDR1 KGHSH and CDR2 LQKENI. An Oncomine TCR Beta short-read assay was used to sequence the DNA from cultured CD4+ T cells. TCRdb recomputed calls from the PCR reads with MiXCR, one row per CDR3 protein. The data show around 13,000 distinct CDR3 sequences, with about 21% seen just once and roughly 15% held by the top ten. Source material: cultured CD4+ T cells from blood. The chain recombines TRBV18 with TRBJ2-1; D gene unclear. This clonotype was obtained from a human donor with COVID-19. Here the CDR3 reads CASSPSSGEQFF. The CDR3 DNA follows: TGTGCCAGCTCACCATCTTCAGGTGAGCAGTTCTTC.